This T cell receptor (beta chain) appears in the sequencing data of a study of identical twins. TCRdb passed the 5' RACE reads through MiXCR, listing each CDR3 protein once. The table includes roughly 690,000 distinct CDR3 sequences, approximately 21% detected once. This CDR3 spans 13 amino acids. Deletions cut 4 bases from V and 8 bases from J, with 14 bases between. Germline V gives CDR1 MNHNS, CDR2 SASEGT. This clonotype was seen more than once but under ten times. The sample was also linked to a second study, of T cells expressing NK-cell markers.

Source material: PBMCs. This clonotype was sampled from a woman between 18 and 29 years old in good health. This chain joins TRBV6-1 and TRBJ1-1; tentative D call: TRBD1 (5 bases). CDR3 in amino acids: CASSAWDGWEAFF. The CDR3 DNA follows: TGTGCCAGCAGTGCCTGGGACGGATGGGAAGCTTTCTTT.